What follows are 2 T cell receptor beta chains derived from one specimen sequenced in a study of shared clonotypes between healthy human individuals. Terminally differentiated effector memory CD45RA+ cells were excluded from the naive CD8 cells, which were CD45RO-negative and positively selected for CCR7. TCRdb keeps only in-frame clones here, not all; method: immunoSEQ multiplex PCR. Of millions of clones listed, 85% to 95% were seen once; the top ten hold more than 1.5%. What was sequenced was naive CD8+ T cells from PBMCs. The source is a man aged 18-30 years in good health. Some clones in this sample may be carry-over from other donors' samples.

The V gene is TRBV19, the J gene TRBJ1-1, with 9 positions matching TRBD1. J was trimmed by 1 base and V by 2 bases; bases with no gene match: 8. CDR1 and CDR2 from the germline V gene are LNHDA and SQIVND (reference sequence). The CDR3 loop spans 17 amino acids. CDR3 in DNA: TGTGCCAGTAGTATATTTAAGGACAGGGGCTCGAACACTGAAGCTTTCTTT. It translates to CASSIFKDRGSNTEAFF.

Written as DNA, the CDR3 is TGTGCCAGTAGTATCTCAGCAGCCGGGGGGACTGAAGCTTTCTTT. This encodes CASSISAAGGTEAFF. The chain couples TRBV19 to TRBJ1-1; tentatively, D is TRBD1 (5 bases). CDR1 is LNHDA and CDR2 is SQIVND in the germline V gene (reference sequence). The CDR3 covers 15 residues. The V end was cut by 3 bases, the J end by 5 bases, with 16 bases between.